A selection of T cell receptor beta chains follows, all from one sample in a study of blood T cell repertoires in COVID-19. The repertoire was sequenced with immunoSEQ multiplex PCR; TCRdb's copy has only in-frame clones and lacks some. Of roughly 100,000 clones in the sample, about four fifths were seen once. The sample comprised peripheral blood. Every receptor here comes from a woman of 80 years or more with acute or convalescent COVID-19. Each CDR3 is given with its conserved first and last residue. A D gene is named only where the DNA matches it firmly. Expanded clones get a size class; other rows say once, few or many, or leave the size out.

abundance	v_gene	d_gene	j_gene	CDR3nt	CDR3aa
once	TRBV10-3	NA	TRBJ2-3	TGTGCCACCAATCAGGAAACAGATACGCAGTATTTT	CATNQETDTQYF
NA	TRBV19	TRBD1	TRBJ2-4	TGTGCCAGTAGTATAAGAGGGGGCCTGGGCATTCAGTACTTC	CASSIRGGLGIQYF
NA	TRBV5-1	NA	TRBJ1-1	TGCGCCAGCAGCTCCAACGGAGGGGCCACTGAAGCTTTCTTT	CASSSNGGATEAFF
NA	TRBV2	NA	TRBJ1-1	TGTGCCAGCGGGGGCCCAGACACTGAAGCTTTCTTT	CASGGPDTEAFF
few	TRBV10-1	TRBD1	TRBJ2-4	TGCGCCAGCAGTGAGTCGGACAGGGGGCTAGCCAAAAACATTCAGTACTTC	CASSESDRGLAKNIQYF
NA	TRBV20-1	TRBD2	TRBJ2-1	TGCAGTGCTATTGATAGCGGGAACTACAATGAGCAGTTCTTC	CSAIDSGNYNEQFF
NA	TRBV19	TRBD2	TRBJ2-1	TGTGCCAGTACGGCGGCTAGCGGGAGGGGCGATGAGCAGTTCTTC	CASTAASGRGDEQFF
NA	TRBV6-4	TRBD1	TRBJ2-2	TGTGCCAGCAGTGACGCGCCGGGACAGGGGGATGTGGAGCTGTTTTTT	CASSDAPGQGDVELFF
NA	TRBV24-1	NA	TRBJ1-2	TGTGCCACCAGTGATTTTAACACCAACTATGGCTACACCTTC	CATSDFNTNYGYTF
many	TRBV2	TRBD1	TRBJ2-5	TGTGCCAGCAGGGAGACAGGGGTCGGGGAGACCCAGTACTTC	CASRETGVGETQYF
once	TRBV7-8	TRBD1	TRBJ1-1	TGTGCCAGCAGCTTGACAGGGATGAACACTGAAGCTTTCTTT	CASSLTGMNTEAFF
once	TRBV7-7	TRBD1	TRBJ2-5	TGTGCCAGCAGTCCCGGGACAGGGCAAGAGACCCAGTACTTC	CASSPGTGQETQYF
NA	TRBV3-1/TRBV3-2	NA	TRBJ1-1	TGTGCCAGCAGCTCCTCACGGGGGGCTGACACTGAAGCTTTCTTT	CASSSSRGADTEAFF
NA	TRBV24-1	NA	TRBJ1-2	TGTGCCACCAGTGATTTGGCCGCAGACTATGGCTACACCTTC	CATSDLAADYGYTF
NA	TRBV6-5	NA	TRBJ2-4	TGTGCCAGCAGTTACTCCCGGGGGAACATTCAGTACTTC	CASSYSRGNIQYF
once	TRBV19	NA	TRBJ1-4	TGTGCCAGTAGTATCCGGAGAACTAATGAAAAACTGTTTTTT	CASSIRRTNEKLFF
NA	TRBV3-1/TRBV3-2	TRBD2	TRBJ2-3	TGTGCCAGCAGCCAAGCCGGGAGGGCGGATACGCAGTATTTT	CASSQAGRADTQYF
once	TRBV10-1	NA	TRBJ2-5	TGCGCCAGCAGTGGAGGCGGGAAGGGAGAGACCCAGTACTTC	CASSGGGKGETQYF
NA	TRBV18	NA	TRBJ1-6	TGTGCCAGCTCACCGTCCAGCTCCTATAATTCACCCCTCCACTTT	CASSPSSSYNSPLHF
NA	TRBV6-1	NA	TRBJ1-2	TGTGCCAGCAGTGACCGGGAGCTTCTTTGGGTTTATGGCTACACCTTC	CASSDRELLWVYGYTF
NA	TRBV10-3	NA	TRBJ1-1	TGTGCCATCAGCCCGTCGGAACTAATGAACACTGAAGCTTTCTTT	CAISPSELMNTEAFF
NA	TRBV18	TRBD1	TRBJ1-2	TGTGCCAGCTCAACCACCGGGACAGGGCTGGGTGGCTACACCTTC	CASSTTGTGLGGYTF
NA	TRBV5-1	TRBD2	TRBJ2-7	TGCGCCAGCAGCCAGATAGCGGGTTCCTACGAGCAGTACTTC	CASSQIAGSYEQYF
NA	TRBV6-4	NA	TRBJ2-1	TGTGCCAGCAGTGACTCAGAGAGGACTCCGAGGTTCTTC	CASSDSERTPRFF
NA	TRBV11-3	NA	TRBJ1-1	TGTGCCAGCAGCTCTCAACAGGCGGGGACTGAAGCTTTCTTT	CASSSQQAGTEAFF
NA	TRBV6-5	NA	TRBJ2-1	TGTGCCAGCAGAAGGGGGAACAATGAGCAGTTCTTC	CASRRGNNEQFF
few	TRBV14	NA	TRBJ1-2	TGTGCCAGCAGCCAAGATCCCCGCTATGGCTACACCTTC	CASSQDPRYGYTF
NA	TRBV18	NA	TRBJ1-1	TGTGCCAGCTCACCACTAGTCACGGCCTGGAAGAGGGAAGCTTTCTTT	CASSPLVTAWKREAFF
once	TRBV18	NA	TRBJ2-1	TGTGCCAGCTCACCCACACGCTTGGAGGCCAATGAGCAGTTCTTC	CASSPTRLEANEQFF